The clone carrying this T cell receptor beta chain was counted a few times. The sample belongs to a study of blood T cell repertoires in COVID-19. Study context: Material from acute and convalescent COVID-19 was sourced from the United States, Italy and Spain.

V was shortened by 5 bases and J by 4 bases, with 15 bases between the two germline ends. The CDR3 has 14 amino acids. The germline V gene has CDR1 LNHDA and CDR2 SQIVND (reference sequence). Data came from immunoSEQ multiplex PCR; TCRdb stores just in-frame clones and leaves some out. The repertoire holds some 190,000 clones, 84% seen once, with 3.2% in the top ten. This clonotype originated in a woman in her twenties or thirties who had been exposed to COVID-19. Sequencing input: PBMCs or T cells enriched from blood (not recorded which). The chain carries TRBV19 and TRBJ2-7; the D gene is possibly TRBD2 (6 bases). The CDR3 is CASSVSSETYEQYF. The CDR3 DNA reads as TGTGCCAGTAGTGTCTCTAGCGAAACTTACGAGCAGTACTTC.